Ten or more counts support the clone carrying this T cell receptor beta chain. Its target is unknown. The sample belongs to a study of T cells in Graves' hyperthyroidism and ophthalmopathy. Study-wide results and limits: Blood also carried most thyroid clonotypes expanded above 0.001.

This CDR3 is 16 amino acids long. The germline V gene encodes CDR1 MDHEN and CDR2 SYDVKM. V shed 5 bases and J 0 bases; nucleotides not matched to a gene: 6. Researchers amplified the TCR beta CDR3 regions from RNA transcripts. Carried out on the TCR CDR3, a first-round RT-PCR used the HTBI primer set. TCRdb fed the multiplex PCR reads into MiXCR, producing one record per CDR3 protein. The repertoire holds 300,000 to 500,000 distinct CDR3 sequences, with over 12% as singletons. Sequenced: blood. V usage is TRBV28 and J usage is TRBJ2-4, with 8 bases fitting TRBD1. The TCR originated in a middle-aged man with Graves' ophthalmopathy. CDR3 residues: CASSIVGTGAKNIQYF. CDR3 coding DNA: TGTGCCAGCAGTATAGTCGGGACAGGAGCCAAAAACATTCAGTACTTC.